Below are 16 T cell receptor beta chains sequenced from a single sample in a study of OX40 agonist ivuxolimab in advanced cancers. Repertoires were generated with immunoSEQ multiplex PCR, while TCRdb's copy carries only in-frame clones and drops some. The sample contains approximately 27,000 clones, over 75% of which appear only once. Sequenced here: CD4+ or CD8+ T cells sorted from blood, sampled in a trial of the OX40 agonist ivuxolimab. The origin of the receptors is an adult with an advanced solid tumor such as melanoma, head and neck, liver or kidney cancer.

The chain is built from TRBV27 and TRBJ1-4; D gene uncertain. CDR1 is MNHEY and CDR2 is SMNVEV in the germline V gene (reference sequence). The CDR3 length is 17 residues. V lost 1 base and J lost 0, with 12 bases in between. CDR3 region: CASSLFGEQATNEKLFF. The CDR3 DNA is TGTGCCAGCAGTTTATTTGGGGAGCAGGCAACTAATGAAAAACTGTTTTTT.

The chain uses TRBV7-9 and TRBJ2-7, with 9 bases lining up with TRBD2. V shed 5 bases and J 2 bases; nucleotides not matched to a gene: 7. CDR3 length equals 15 residues. The germline gives CDR1 SEHNR, CDR2 FQNEAQ (reference sequence). The DNA for the CDR3 is TGTGCCAGCAGCCCAAGGACTAGCGTCACCTACGAGCAGTACTTC. Protein: CASSPRTSVTYEQYF.

The genes are TRBV19 and TRBJ1-1; tentatively, D is TRBD1 (5 bases). The CDR3 loop spans 15 amino acids. V was shortened by 3 bases and J by 0 bases, with 11 bases between the two germline ends. Germline values: CDR1 LNHDA, CDR2 SQIVND (reference sequence). Here the CDR3 DNA reads TGTGCCAGTAGTATTGGGGGAACTTTGAACACTGAAGCTTTCTTT. Residues: CASSIGGTLNTEAFF.

This clone was counted only a few times. V gene TRBV9 combines with J gene TRBJ2-1; 7 nucleotides line up with TRBD2. Germline CDR1 reads SGDLS; CDR2 reads YYNGEE. The J segment lost 4 bases and the V segment lost 4 bases, leaving 8 bases of the junction unmatched. The CDR3 runs to 15 residues. CDR3 residues: CASSPQLAVYNEQFF. CDR3 bases: TGTGCCAGCAGCCCCCAGCTAGCGGTTTACAATGAGCAGTTCTTC.

This chain links TRBV11-2 with TRBJ1-3, with unresolved D. With 4 bases removed from V and 0 bases from J, the gap between germline ends came to 10 bases. Germline assignment: CDR1 SGHAT and CDR2 FQNNGV. This CDR3 is 15 amino acids long. The DNA of the CDR3 is TGTGCCAGCAGCTCCGACCCTTCCTCTGGAAACACCATATATTTT. It codes for CASSSDPSSGNTIYF.

The V and J genes are TRBV2 and TRBJ1-3; 9 positions match TRBD1. The CDR3 consists of 15 residues. The V and J ends lost 6 bases and 2 bases, in that order; junction bases with no gene match: 5. Germline V gives CDR1 SNHLY, CDR2 FYNNEI. In nucleotides, the CDR3 is TGTGCCAGCAGAATACAGGGGGCCGCTGGAAACACCATATATTTT. This sequence encodes CASRIQGAAGNTIYF.

The genes are TRBV5-6 and TRBJ2-1; 8 positions match TRBD1. Per germline, CDR1 SGHDT and CDR2 YYEEEE. The CDR3 has 14 amino acids. Losses at the gene ends were 6 bases for V and 4 bases for J; bases not matched to a gene: 6. The CDR3 bases are TGTGCCAGCACCCCGGGACAGGATTACAATGAGCAGTTCTTC. As protein: CASTPGQDYNEQFF.

The chain recombines TRBV30 with TRBJ1-1; D gene ambiguous. Trimming took off 2 bases at V and 8 bases at J, with 9 bases between the two ends. The CDR3 totals 11 residues. Germline V gene sequence: CDR1 GTSNPN, CDR2 SVGIG (reference sequence). The chain's CDR3 is CAWSWGVEAFF. In DNA, the CDR3 is TGTGCCTGGAGTTGGGGAGTAGAAGCTTTCTTT.

The rearrangement links TRBV12-5 to TRBJ2-1, with 11 nucleotides matching TRBD2. The V gene end was trimmed by 3 bases and the J gene end by 6 bases; junction bases not matched to a gene: 19. The germline V gene encodes CDR1 LGHNT and CDR2 FRNRAP. There are 20 residues in the CDR3. CDR3 region: CASGFSGTSGFFPMGNEQFF. The CDR3 bases are TGTGCTAGTGGTTTCTCCGGGACTAGCGGTTTTTTCCCCATGGGCAATGAGCAGTTCTTC.

This chain connects TRBV5-4 to TRBJ2-7; 8 nucleotides line up with TRBD1. Unmatched junction bases numbered 14, after V lost 4 bases and J lost 5 bases. CDR3 length: 16 residues. The germline V gene has CDR1 SGHNT and CDR2 YYREEE (reference sequence). The CDR3 spells CASSPWGGRGQDEQYF. CDR3 DNA: TGTGCCAGCAGCCCTTGGGGAGGCCGGGGACAGGACGAGCAGTACTTC.

The chain recombines TRBV9 with TRBJ2-3; 11 bases agree with TRBD2. From germline, CDR1 is SGDLS and CDR2 YYNGEE. V lost 0 bases to trimming and J lost 3 bases; unmatched junction nucleotides: 6. The CDR3 is made up of 17 amino acids. The CDR3 sequence is CASSVGTSGYLTDTQYF. The CDR3 nucleotides read TGTGCCAGCAGCGTAGGGACTAGCGGGTATCTTACAGATACGCAGTATTTT.

This chain links TRBV5-6 with TRBJ2-1; 7 bases map to TRBD2. The CDR3 runs to 15 residues. Germline CDR1 SGHDT, CDR2 YYEEEE. V lost 2 bases, J lost 6 bases, and 8 bases stayed unmatched. The CDR3 protein is CASSFAGDMANEQFF. In DNA, the CDR3 is TGTGCCAGCAGCTTTGCGGGAGATATGGCCAATGAGCAGTTCTTC.

The genes are TRBV9 and TRBJ2-1; 8 bases agree with TRBD2. V gave up 3 bases and J gave up 0 bases; unmatched junction bases: 2. The CDR3 is 15 residues long. Per the germline V gene, CDR1 is SGDLS and CDR2 is YYNGEE. The CDR3 spells CASSDSGSSYNEQFF. For the CDR3, the DNA is TGTGCCAGCAGCGACAGCGGGAGCTCCTACAATGAGCAGTTCTTC.

The rearrangement links TRBV6-4 to TRBJ2-4; 7 positions match TRBD1. Trimming removed 7 bases from V and 3 bases from J; junction bases left unmatched: 18. This CDR3 has 18 residues. Germline lookup yields CDR1 MRHNA and CDR2 SNTAGT. CDR3 loop: CASINVRGRIRYKNIQYF. CDR3 bases: TGTGCCAGCATCAACGTGAGGGGGCGCATACGGTACAAAAACATTCAGTACTTC.

CDR3 DNA: TGTGCCAGCAGCTCTTCCGGGACAGGGGGCGAGCAGTACTTC. It codes for CASSSSGTGGEQYF. The chain combines TRBV7-2 with TRBJ2-7, with TRBD1 matching over 11 bases. The V and J ends lost 4 bases and 6 bases, in that order; junction bases with no gene match: 5. This CDR3 is 14 amino acids long. CDR1 is SGHTA and CDR2 is FQGNSA in the germline V gene.

The chain is built from TRBV28 and TRBJ2-5, with 11 bases aligning to TRBD2. The V gene's germline CDR1 is MDHEN and CDR2 SYDVKM. The CDR3 has 18 amino acids. Germline trimming cut 4 bases from V and 4 bases from J; bases unmatched to any gene: 14. CDR3 amino acids: CASSYPASGRMGGETQYF. CDR3 nucleotides: TGTGCCAGCAGTTACCCGGCTAGCGGGAGGATGGGTGGAGAGACCCAGTACTTC.